These 24 T cell receptor beta chains came from one sample sequenced in a study of immune heterogeneity within non-small cell lung tumors. Bulk tumor genomic DNA, 450 to 750 ng per sample, was the template. Several biopsies were collected from each primary tumor during surgery. They were spaced as far apart as possible within the tumor mass. Curative surgical treatment was performed in patients who had newly diagnosed, untreated non-small cell lung cancer. The authors amplified TCR beta CDR3 by multiplex PCR with 32 V and 13 J primers. MiXCR, applied by TCRdb to the multiplex PCR reads, yields one record per CDR3 protein. This sample has 30,000 to 40,000 distinct CDR3 sequences, with about 29% found just once. The specimen sequenced was lung tumor tissue. The receptors originated from a man in his forties with non-small cell lung cancer.

This clonotype has ten or more counts. The genes are TRBV12-3 or TRBV12-4 and TRBJ2-2; perhaps TRBD1 as D (5 bases). Trimming removed 2 bases at V and 6 bases at J, with 10 bases between. This CDR3 spans 14 amino acids. The CDR3 loop reads CASSLRQGAGELFF. The DNA for the CDR3 is TGTGCCAGCAGTTTACGCCAGGGCGCCGGGGAGCTGTTTTTT.

This rearrangement joins TRBV5-8 to TRBJ2-5; D call uncertain. Trimming took 6 bases from V and 0 from J, leaving 12 bases between them. The CDR3 is 14 residues long. Looked up from germline, CDR1 is SGHTS and CDR2 is YDEGEE. The CDR3 sequence: CASKAVGYQETQYF. The CDR3 bases are TGTGCCAGCAAAGCAGTCGGATACCAAGAGACCCAGTACTTC. Based on the CDR3 plus reference TRBV5-8 and TRBJ2-5, the full variable domain is EAGVTQSPTHLIKTRGQQATLRCSPISGHTSVYWYQQALGLGLQFLLWYDEGEERNRGNFPPRFSGRQFPNYSSELNVNALELEDSALYLCASKAVGYQETQYFGPGTRLLVL.

To note about this clonotype: A much larger clone sits a single nucleotide away, making a read error possible. The CDR3 bases are TGTGCCAGCAGCCTGAGTGGAGTTAACTATGGCCACACCTTC. Its translation: CASSLSGVNYGHTF. V is TRBV7-2 and J is TRBJ1-2, with unresolved D. Germline loops: CDR1 SGHTA, CDR2 FQGNSA. The CDR3 runs 14 residues. The full variable domain, rest sourced from reference TRBV7-2 and TRBJ1-2, is GAGVSQSPSNKVTEKGKDVELRCDPISGHTALYWYRQSLGQGLEFLIYFQGNSAPDKSGLPSDRFSAERTGGSVSTLTIQRTQQEDSAVYLCASSLSGVNYGHTFGSGTRLTVV.

This clonotype was recorded many times. This chain connects TRBV7-9 to TRBJ2-3; no clear D gene. The CDR3 has 12 amino acids. CDR1 and CDR2 (germline): SEHNR, FQNEAQ (reference sequence). V gave up 6 bases and J gave up 2 bases, with 6 bases separating them. This CDR3 is CASSSFTDTQYF. The CDR3 DNA reads TGTGCCAGCAGTTCCTTCACAGATACGCAGTATTTT.

The count of this clonotype is one. With a much larger clone just one base away, this may be a read error. The conserved final phenylalanine or tryptophan is absent from the CDR3, which likely points to a read error. The rearrangement joins TRBV20-1 to TRBJ1-2; a possible D gene is TRBD1 (5 bases). CDR3 size: 14 residues. Germline V gives CDR1 DFQATT, CDR2 SNEGSKA (reference sequence). Trimming removed 6 bases at V and 2 bases at J, with 16 bases between. CDR3 bases: TGCAGTGCCCCCGGGTGGGACGCCAACTATGGCTACACCCTC. Protein product: CSAPGWDANYGYTL.

On this clonotype itself: This sequence may be a read error, since a much larger clone differs from it by one base. The V call is TRBV30, the J call TRBJ1-5, with D possibly being TRBD1 (5 bases). Trimming cost V 1 base and J 4 bases, with 11 bases left between them. This CDR3 spans 14 amino acids. Per germline, CDR1 GTSNPN and CDR2 SVGIG (reference sequence). This CDR3 is CAWSAPTENQPQHF. The CDR3 DNA is TGTGCCTGGAGTGCCCCGACAGAGAATCAGCCCCAGCATTTT.

A remark on this clonotype: Being one base from a much bigger clone, this may be a read error. The V and J genes are TRBV20-1 and TRBJ2-3, with 10 bases matching TRBD2. The CDR3 is 13 residues long. Germline V gene sequence: CDR1 DFQATT, CDR2 SNEGSKA (reference sequence). The CDR3 DNA reads TGCAGTGCTCCACTAGCGGGAATGTTTACGCAGAATTTT. Translating it yields CSAPLAGMFTQNF.

The table lists this clonotype with many counts. V usage is TRBV3-1 and J usage is TRBJ1-2, with 8 bases that match TRBD1. This CDR3 comprises 14 residues. J lost 7 bases, V lost 6 bases, and 10 bases had no gene match. Germline V gives CDR1 LGHDT, CDR2 YNNKEL (reference sequence). CDR3 loop: CASSPRTGTSGYTF. CDR3 sequence (DNA): TGTGCCAGCAGTCCCAGGACAGGGACGAGTGGCTACACCTTC.

The chain combines TRBV20-1 with TRBJ2-7; TRBD2 is a possible D gene (6 bases). The CDR3 has 14 residues. V dropped 4 bases and J dropped 7 bases, with 20 bases sitting between them. Germline CDR1 DFQATT, CDR2 SNEGSKA (reference sequence). As DNA, the CDR3 is TGCAGTGCTACCTGGACTATCGGGACCGGGGAGCAGTACTTC. Its protein product is CSATWTIGTGEQYF.

This clonotype was picked up a small number of times. The J gene is TRBJ1-1, the V gene TRBV3-1; possible D gene TRBD1, 5 bases. The CDR3 is 13 amino acids. CDR1 is LGHDT, CDR2 YNNKEL, per germline (reference sequence). V lost 0 bases to trimming and J lost 10 bases, with 12 bases between them. The CDR3, as DNA: TGTGCCAGCAGCCAAGATTCGGGGGAGGGAGCTTTCTTT. Its protein is CASSQDSGEGAFF.

This clonotype is medium-sized. The chain joins TRBV18 to TRBJ1-1, with TRBD1 identical over 7 bases. Trimming removed 0 bases from V and 4 bases from J; junction bases left unmatched: 8. The CDR3 has 16 amino acids. Germline CDR1 KGHSH, CDR2 LQKENI. CDR3 DNA: TGTGCCAGCTCACCACCGGGTAGGGGGCTGAGCACTGAAGCTTTCTTT. Its translation: CASSPPGRGLSTEAFF.

As for this clonotype: A much more abundant neighbour one base away suggests this may be a read error. CDR3 bases: TGTGCCAGCAGCTTAGGAATGAACACTGAAGCTTTCTTT. This sequence encodes CASSLGMNTEAFF. This sequence joins TRBV7-8 and TRBJ1-1; D not resolved. The CDR3 totals 13 residues. V was pared by 1 base and J by 0 bases, with 3 bases between. Germline CDR1 is SGHVS and CDR2 is FQNEAQ.

This clonotype was found a few times. The chain carries TRBV5-4 and TRBJ2-3; possibly TRBD1 or TRBD2 for D (5 bases each). The V gene lost 5 bases and the J gene lost 0 bases, with 13 bases spanning the gap. From germline, CDR1 is SGHNT and CDR2 YYREEE (reference sequence). The CDR3 is made up of 15 amino acids. CDR3 in DNA: TGTGCCAGCAGAAGGGGCTGGGGGAGCACAGATACGCAGTATTTT. Translation: CASRRGWGSTDTQYF.

This clonotype was counted many times. The rearrangement uses TRBV20-1 and TRBJ2-3; 12 bases align to TRBD2. Germline V gene sequence: CDR1 DFQATT, CDR2 SNEGSKA (reference sequence). CDR3 length: 15 amino acids. V shed 4 bases, J shed 4 bases, and the junction held 6 bases outside the gene matches. The CDR3 nucleotides are TGCAGTGCTATATCACTAGCGGGAGGTCCAGATACGCAGTATTTT. Encoded protein: CSAISLAGGPDTQYF.

Regarding this clonotype: The junction differs from germline at one of its ends, possibly a read error. The chain joins TRBV11-3 to TRBJ2-2; the D gene is possibly TRBD2 (7 bases). The CDR3 is 16 amino acids. Germline V gene data show CDR1 as SGHNT and CDR2 as YENEEA. In DNA, the CDR3 is TGTGTCAGCAGCTTTGGGGGAGGGGGATGGACCCGGGAGCTGTTTTTT. This codes for CVSSFGGGGWTRELFF. The entire variable domain, with the rest obtained from reference TRBV11-3 and TRBJ2-2, is as follows: EAGVVQSPRYKIIEKKQPVAFWCNPISGHNTLYWYLQNLGQGPELLIRYENEEAVDDSQLPKDRFSAERLKGVDSTLKIQPAELGDSAVYLCVSSFGGGGWTRELFFGEGSRLTVL.

This clonotype was picked up many times. The CDR3 nucleotides are TGTGCCAGCAGCTTAGTTAATTCACCCCTCCACTTT. This sequence encodes CASSLVNSPLHF. V gene TRBV7-9 combines with J gene TRBJ1-6; D gene uncertain. CDR1 and CDR2 (germline): SEHNR, FQNEAQ (reference sequence). V was clipped by 1 base and J by 6 bases, with 1 base between them. The CDR3 sequence is 12 residues long.

A few counts support this clonotype. The chain links TRBV3-1 to TRBJ1-1; D gene uncertain. The CDR3 contains 14 residues. The V and J ends lost 4 bases and 1 base respectively, with 10 bases between them. Germline V gene lookup returns CDR1 LGHDT and CDR2 YNNKEL (reference sequence). CDR3 sequence: CASSRVPGNTEAFF. DNA for the CDR3: TGTGCCAGCAGCCGAGTCCCGGGGAACACTGAAGCTTTCTTT.

This clonotype was detected a few times. The chain links TRBV4-3 to TRBJ2-1; TRBD2 aligns across 15 bases. This CDR3 is 17 amino acids long. Germline assignment: CDR1 LGHNA and CDR2 YSLEER. The trim removed 0 bases at V and 7 bases at J, leaving 4 bases unmatched. The CDR3 here is CASSQEGLAGGPNEQFF. CDR3 in DNA: TGCGCCAGCAGCCAAGAGGGACTAGCGGGAGGTCCTAATGAGCAGTTCTTC.

This clonotype has more than one count but fewer than ten. The chain is built from TRBV30 and TRBJ1-3; TRBD1 matches 11 bases. The germline gives CDR1 GTSNPN, CDR2 SVGIG (reference sequence). This CDR3 is built from 15 residues. The V gene end was trimmed by 3 bases and the J gene end by 4 bases; junction bases not matched to a gene: 5. Here the CDR3 reads CAWSPGTGGGNTIYF. As DNA, the CDR3 is TGTGCCTGGAGCCCAGGGACAGGGGGAGGAAACACCATATATTTT.

This clonotype was recorded at least ten times. The chain employs TRBV15 and TRBJ1-1; a weak D match, TRBD1 (5 bases). The germline gives CDR1 LNHNV, CDR2 YYDKDF (reference sequence). V lost 0 bases, J lost 0 bases, and 11 bases lay in between. The length of the CDR3 is 16 residues. The CDR3 is CATSRDRGGVNTEAFF. The DNA of the CDR3 is TGTGCCACCAGCAGAGATAGGGGTGGGGTGAACACTGAAGCTTTCTTT.

On this clonotype itself: It may be a read error: a sequence one base away is much more abundant. This sequence joins TRBV7-9 and TRBJ2-7, with a tentative D call TRBD2 (5 bases). The CDR3 has 14 residues. The ends were cut back, 7 bases at V and 1 base at J, with 14 bases in the middle. Germline V gene lookup returns CDR1 SEHNR and CDR2 FQNEAQ (reference sequence). The chain's CDR3 is CASTLLGQSYEQYF. Written as DNA, the CDR3 is TGTGCCAGCACCCTACTAGGGCAGTCCTACGAGCAGTACTTC.

This clonotype was counted between two and nine times. V and J are TRBV24-1 and TRBJ2-5, with D unclear. The V end was cut by 3 bases, the J end by 4 bases, with 11 bases between. CDR3 length: 14 amino acids. CDR1 is KGHDR and CDR2 is SFDVKD in the germline V gene. The CDR3 spells CATSDPGRVETQYF. The CDR3 region has the DNA TGTGCCACCAGTGATCCCGGACGAGTAGAGACCCAGTACTTC.

Details on this clonotype: A much bigger clone sits one base away, suggesting this may be a read error. J is TRBJ2-7 and V is TRBV2; 8 bases line up with TRBD1. V trimming: 5 bases; J trimming: 11 bases; junction bases outside the gene matches: 17. This CDR3 has 15 amino acids. Germline V lookup: CDR1 SNHLY, CDR2 FYNNEI. Written as DNA, the CDR3 is TGTGCCAGCAGTCCCGCCGGGACAGGCAGCACATTTAAGTACTTC. This codes for CASSPAGTGSTFKYF.

In its sample, this clonotype ranks as medium-sized. The J gene is TRBJ2-7, the V gene TRBV7-8; TRBD1 or TRBD2 may be the D gene (5 bases each). Germline CDR1 SGHVS, CDR2 FQNEAQ. V lost 4 bases and J 2 bases, leaving 18 bases between the germline ends. CDR3 size: 16 residues. The CDR3 bases are TGTGCCAGCAGCTCAGAACGGGTCGGGGCCACCTACGAGCAGTACTTC. Translation: CASSSERVGATYEQYF.